The rows below give T cell receptor beta chains drawn from one sample of a study of T cells after yellow fever vaccination. In TCRdb, the 5' RACE reads were re-called with MiXCR into one record per CDR3 protein. The sample shows approximately 580,000 distinct CDR3 sequences, about a sixth of them seen only once. This specimen was PBMCs, taken 5 to 6 days after the first yellow fever vaccination. These receptors were obtained from a man aged 18 to 29 who received the YFV17D yellow fever vaccine. Each CDR3 is given with its conserved first and last residue. A D gene is named only where the DNA matches it firmly. For some rows the clone size is stated as once, few or many, or as a class when expanded; others skip it.

TRBV5-1,19,few,TRBJ1-1,TRBD1,TGCGCCAGCAGCTTGGCCCTGCCGGACAGGGGGTACTTGAACACTGAAGCTTTCTTT,CASSLALPDRGYLNTEAFF
TRBV6-5,15,-,TRBJ1-2,TRBD1,TGTGCCAGCAGTTACTCGGGGACAGGGCACTATGGCTACACCTTC,CASSYSGTGHYGYTF
TRBV12-3/TRBV12-4,16,-,TRBJ2-5,TRBD2,TGTGCCAGCAGTCCCACCGGGACTAGCGAGGAAGAGACCCAGTACTTC,CASSPTGTSEEETQYF
TRBV11-2,15,-,TRBJ2-1,TRBD2,TGTGCCAGCAGTTCTAGCGGGGGGGCCTGGGATGAGCAGTTCTTC,CASSSSGGAWDEQFF
TRBV25-1,16,few,TRBJ2-3,-,TGTGCCAGCAGTGGGTTTGACTGGACCGGCACAGATACGCAGTATTTT,CASSGFDWTGTDTQYF
TRBV5-1,15,few,TRBJ2-2,-,TGCGCCAGCAGCTTGGGGATAGCGACCCCCGGGGAGCTGTTTTTT,CASSLGIATPGELFF
TRBV7-9,12,many,TRBJ1-1,-,TGTGCCAGCAGCTTAAGGGACACTGAAGCTTTCTTT,CASSLRDTEAFF
TRBV7-7,13,-,TRBJ2-2,-,TGTGCTAGCAGCTTAAGCAGGAACGGGGAGCTGTTTTTT,CASSLSRNGELFF
TRBV10-3,12,-,TRBJ1-1,-,TGTGCCATCGGGGAAGGGGGGACTGAAGCTTTCTTT,CAIGEGGTEAFF
TRBV9,15,few,TRBJ1-2,-,TGTGCCAGCAGCGTAGTCGGGCGGTCTAACTATGGCTACACCTTC,CASSVVGRSNYGYTF
TRBV12-3/TRBV12-4,15,-,TRBJ2-1,-,TGTGCCAGCAGTTCCCACAGGGACTACGGGAGTGAGCAGTTCTTC,CASSSHRDYGSEQFF
TRBV20-1,15,few,TRBJ2-1,-,TGCAGTGCTAGGGCTACAGGGTTTTTATACAATGAGCAGTTCTTC,CSARATGFLYNEQFF
TRBV29-1,13,many,TRBJ2-7,-,TGCAGCGCAGAGGTCGGCAGGGGTTACGAGCAGTACTTC,CSAEVGRGYEQYF
TRBV5-1,14,many,TRBJ2-5,-,TGCGCCAGCAGCTTCGGTCAGTCCCAAGAGACCCAGTACTTC,CASSFGQSQETQYF
TRBV7-6,19,-,TRBJ1-4,TRBD1,TGTGCCAGCAGCCCACGCGGGACAGCGACCGCCAGGACTAATGAAAAACTGTTTTTT,CASSPRGTATARTNEKLFF
TRBV5-6,14,few,TRBJ1-5,-,TGTGCCAGCAGCACAACAGGCCGCAATCAGCCCCAGCATTTT,CASSTTGRNQPQHF
TRBV7-6,15,-,TRBJ2-7,-,TGTGCCAGCAGCGAGACGCTAGGGAACGTCTACGAGCAGTACTTC,CASSETLGNVYEQYF
TRBV12-3/TRBV12-4,12,few,TRBJ1-1,-,TGTGCCAGCAGTTTAGAACGGGAGGAAGCTTTCTTT,CASSLEREEAFF
TRBV5-1,15,few,TRBJ1-5,-,TGCGCCAGCAGCTGGGGGGCAGGGACGAATCAGCCCCAGCATTTT,CASSWGAGTNQPQHF
TRBV20-1,15,many,TRBJ2-5,TRBD2,TGCAGTGCCAACGGGGGCGGGGGGACCCAAGAGACCCAGTACTTC,CSANGGGGTQETQYF
TRBV7-2,14,many,TRBJ1-2,TRBD1,TGTGCCAGCAGCTTAGGGGGACAGGGTCGAGGCTACACCTTC,CASSLGGQGRGYTF
TRBV12-3/TRBV12-4,15,few,TRBJ2-3,TRBD1,TGTGCCAGCAGCCGTGGACAGGGGCTCCCAGATACGCAGTATTTT,CASSRGQGLPDTQYF
TRBV5-1,14,-,TRBJ1-6,-,TGCGCCAGCAGCGGGAGGAGTGATAATTCACCCCTCCACTTT,CASSGRSDNSPLHF
TRBV6-5,16,many,TRBJ1-1,-,TGTGCCAGCAGTTACTCCTACAGGGTCGTGTACACTGAAGCTTTCTTT,CASSYSYRVVYTEAFF
TRBV3-1,15,-,TRBJ2-7,-,TGTGCCAGCAGCCAAGGGGCGACAGGGACTTACGAGCAGTACTTC,CASSQGATGTYEQYF
TRBV4-2,14,-,TRBJ2-5,TRBD2,TGTGCCAGCAGCCAAGATCTGGGGGGGGAGACCCAGTACTTC,CASSQDLGGETQYF
TRBV25-1,14,few,TRBJ1-1,-,TGTGCCAGCCTTCCCCACCGGGGGAACACTGAAGCTTTCTTT,CASLPHRGNTEAFF
TRBV20-1,14,-,TRBJ2-3,TRBD2,TGCAGTGCTTACCCGGGACTAGCGATGGATACGCAGTATTTT,CSAYPGLAMDTQYF
TRBV7-9,12,few,TRBJ1-4,-,TGTGCCAGCAGACGCAGCCAGGAAAAACTGTTTTTT,CASRRSQEKLFF
TRBV7-2,15,few,TRBJ1-5,TRBD1,TGTGCCAGCAGCCCACTACAGGGGGTCAATCAGCCCCAGCATTTT,CASSPLQGVNQPQHF
TRBV10-2,13,-,TRBJ2-3,-,TGCGCCAGCACGCCGTTCGCGGTAGATACGCAGTATTTT,CASTPFAVDTQYF
TRBV10-1,15,few,TRBJ2-3,TRBD2,TGCGCCAGCAGTGAGGACCGGGGGGACGCAGATACGCAGTATTTT,CASSEDRGDADTQYF
TRBV12-3/TRBV12-4,14,many,TRBJ2-1,-,TGTGCCAGCAGTTTAGCGGGACGACCCAATGAGCAGTTCTTC,CASSLAGRPNEQFF
TRBV7-2,15,many,TRBJ2-3,-,TGTGCCAGCGGACGCGGGGGCCGTTCCACAGATACGCAGTATTTT,CASGRGGRSTDTQYF
TRBV9,16,-,TRBJ2-5,TRBD2,TGTGCCAGCAGCGTACTAGCGGGGGGACTCCAAGAGACCCAGTACTTC,CASSVLAGGLQETQYF
TRBV20-1,13,-,TRBJ2-5,-,TGCAGTGCCTCACAGTCATACCAAGAGACCCAGTACTTC,CSASQSYQETQYF
TRBV5-1,13,-,TRBJ2-3,-,TGCGCCAGCAGCAACAGTAGCCCAGATACGCAGTATTTT,CASSNSSPDTQYF